This TCR beta chain originates from a study of beta chain features in type 1 diabetes (dated by TCRdb to about 2018). With respect to the entire study: Mean age, gender distribution, total cell number and subset yield were not different between patients and healthy donors. A total of roughly 99,000,000 sorted cells were examined across all samples, and the number of cells per subset was strongly correlated with RNA yield. Regulatory and stem cell-like memory subsets were obtained from only 8 patients and about 8 healthy donors, while naive and central memory subsets were obtained from all 30 or so donors. The study compared the TCRB repertoires of sorted circulating CD4+ T cell subsets in recently diagnosed type 1 diabetes patients with those in matched healthy donors.

A single peripheral blood draw of about 116 mL on average was collected from each donor into heparinised tubes. Using a panel that included CD45RO, CCR7, CD25, CD127, CD95 and CD27, naive, central memory, regulatory and stem cell-like memory CD4+ T cells were sorted on a BD FACSAria II. Purity was above 98% for every sorted population. PBMCs were isolated immediately by Lymphoprep density gradient centrifugation and stained directly without culture. Samples were stained and sorted in pairs, with one healthy donor and one patient per experiment, so that batch effects were minimized. Overall study outcomes, separate from this receptor: PCR might favor shorter templates, but patient and control samples were amplified and corrected together, so any skew would affect both groups equally. At VDJ recombination sites, patients with type 1 diabetes made fewer insertions and deleted more nucleotides, a pattern implying thymic rearrangement abnormalities. The naive, central memory and regulatory TCRB repertoires appeared to resemble one another more closely among patients than among healthy donors. Because the HLA sub-analyses included only small numbers of individuals, any influence of HLA type on TCRB rearrangement was left unresolved. Type 1 diabetes patients showed a moderate but significant shortening of TCRB CDR3 length in all four CD4+ subsets. Because cDNA was sequenced instead of genomic DNA, highly expressing activated cells could be over-represented, though the groups showed no difference in activation or CD3 levels.

The CDR3 spans 15 residues, from the cysteine through the phenylalanine. Only CDR3 DNA remains: 45 bases, in frame from the first base. The junction shows trimming of 5 bases on V and 0 bases on J, and the gene matches do not reach 5 bases of it. For CDR1 and CDR2, the germline V gene (reference sequence) lists SGHNT and YYREEE. As regards this clone: It has no known antigen specificity. No qualities accompany the bases; no much larger clone lies one base away.

The entire amount of isolated RNA was reverse transcribed using the High Capacity cDNA Reverse Transcription Kit, so the sequenced TCRB transcripts were expressed ones. Deep immunoSEQ sequencing was applied to naive, central memory and regulatory T cell samples, giving an average of roughly 3.5 million total reads per sample. Sorted cells were lysed in RLT buffer, and RNA was extracted using DNase-treated RNeasy Micro or Mini kits according to cell number. To prevent cross-contamination, every cell subset was processed on its own, while patient and healthy donor samples were processed together. Using the immunoSEQ multiplex PCR, TCRB sequences were amplified from cDNA into 87-bp fragments spanning the CDR3 region. Amplicons were sequenced on the Illumina HiSeq platform. In the paper's pipeline: Synthetic template baselines were used to correct PCR bias computationally, reads within Hamming distance 2 were collapsed, and singletons that could not be merged were discarded. Reads were aligned against IMGT so that V, D and J genes, CDR3 length and insertions or deletions at six rearrangement sites could be assigned. Within each subset, clonotype counts were normalized to the number of sorted cells before true diversity and Gini coefficients were calculated with the tcR R package. Repertoire sharing was quantified using the overlap coefficient calculated on TCRB nucleotide sequences. As a proxy for the pre-selection repertoire, out-of-frame TCRB sequences from naive cells were analyzed. The clones in this table, taken by TCRdb from immuneACCESS, are in-frame only. Not every clone is retained; where verified, under half of the shortfall comes from an unresolved V gene, and the cause of the rest is unknown. V and J calls and clone size are those listed in that table; D and trimming were worked out from the DNA. The sample yields about 360,000 clones; around an eighth were counted once. Jointly, the top ten make up 0.015% to 0.02% of the sample.

Sequenced: naive CD4+ T cells from blood. The sample's cell subset or site label, in plain terms: true naive CD4+ T cells. The source is a man younger than 35 in good health. Recombination joined TRBV5-4 with TRBJ1-3; TRBD1 aligns with 7 central bases. Read as DNA, the sequence is TGTGCCAGCAGGAACAGGGGTCGCTCTGGAAACACCATATATTTT. Translated, it gives CASRNRGRSGNTIYF.